The 11 T cell receptor beta chains given below trace back to one sample, sequenced in a study of early T cells in non-severe SARS-CoV-2 infection. TCRdb re-called the 5' RACE reads with MiXCR, one entry per CDR3 protein. The top ten hold approximately 30% of the sample, which has approximately 33,000 distinct CDR3 sequences, around 5% seen once. Sequencing was done on a sample of whole blood. The receptors were gathered from an adult who was a healthcare worker with PCR-confirmed SARS-CoV-2 infection or an uninfected control (not recorded which).

This clonotype was detected ten times or more. The chain carries TRBV4-3 and TRBJ2-1; 9 bases agree with TRBD2. V was clipped by 0 bases and J by 2 bases; unmatched bases: 5. In germline, CDR1 is LGHNA, CDR2 YSLEER. The CDR3 loop spans 17 amino acids. The CDR3 DNA reads as TGCGCCAGCAGCCAAGATGAGTTAGCGGGGGCCTACAATGAGCAGTTCTTC. Amino acids: CASSQDELAGAYNEQFF.

The V and J genes are TRBV24-1 and TRBJ1-3; maybe TRBD1 (5 bases). The length of the CDR3 is 17 residues. The V gene's germline CDR1 is KGHDR and CDR2 SFDVKD. V lost 0 bases and J 0 bases, leaving 11 bases between the germline ends. The CDR3 sequence is CATSDLPTASSGNTIYF. CDR3 nucleotide sequence: TGTGCCACCAGTGATTTGCCGACAGCAAGCTCTGGAAACACCATATATTTT.

The table lists this clonotype with a few counts. The chain couples TRBV10-3 to TRBJ2-7, with D perhaps matching TRBD1 (5 bases). Germline V lookup: CDR1 ENHRY, CDR2 SYGVKD. The CDR3 contains 14 residues. V was shortened by 1 base and J by 12 bases, with 19 bases between the two germline ends. DNA for the CDR3: TGTGCCATCAGTGAGTGGCAGGGTATCCCCGCCCTGTACTTC. It encodes CAISEWQGIPALYF.

J is TRBJ2-5 and V is TRBV5-4, with a tentative D call TRBD2 (6 bases). V was trimmed by 4 bases and J by 8 bases, leaving 18 bases between them. This CDR3 contains 14 residues. The V gene's germline CDR1 is SGHNT and CDR2 YYREEE (reference sequence). Here the CDR3 reads CASSPPGTAGTQYF. The DNA of the CDR3 is TGTGCCAGCAGCCCCCCCGGGACTGCCGGCACCCAGTACTTC.

The chain uses TRBV3-1 and TRBJ1-3; no firm D call. V lost 4 bases, J lost 0 bases, and 10 bases lay in between. The germline gives CDR1 LGHDT, CDR2 YNNKEL (reference sequence). The CDR3 is 15 residues long. As DNA, the CDR3 is TGTGCCAGCAGCCCCCGGAGGAACTCTGGAAACACCATATATTTT. Its protein is CASSPRRNSGNTIYF. The variable domain in full, completed from reference TRBV3-1 and TRBJ1-3, reads DTAVSQTPKYLVTQMGNDKSIKCEQNLGHDTMYWYKQDSKKFLKIMFSYNNKELIINETVPNRFSPKSPDKAHLNLHINSLELGDSAVYFCASSPRRNSGNTIYFGEGSWLTVV.

This clonotype was seen a handful of times. This sequence joins TRBV7-9 and TRBJ2-7, with D perhaps given as TRBD1 or TRBD2 (5 bases each). The CDR3 runs 15 residues. The V gene lost 1 base and the J gene lost 2 bases, with 12 bases spanning the gap. CDR1 is SEHNR and CDR2 is FQNEAQ in the germline V gene (reference sequence). The CDR3 sequence: CASSLGLGVPYEQYF. In DNA form, the CDR3 reads TGTGCCAGCAGCTTAGGCCTGGGGGTACCCTACGAGCAGTACTTC.

In this sample, this clonotype turned up many times. This chain connects TRBV2 to TRBJ2-5; TRBD1 matches at 8 bases. The length of the CDR3 is 13 residues. Per germline, CDR1 SNHLY and CDR2 FYNNEI. V gave up 7 bases and J gave up 4 bases; unmatched junction bases: 5. CDR3 bases: TGTGCCAGCAACGGACAGGGAGGAGAGACCCAGTACTTC. Translated: CASNGQGGETQYF.

This clonotype was recorded many times. This chain connects TRBV19 to TRBJ2-5; either TRBD1 or TRBD2 may fit D (5 bases each). V was pared by 0 bases and J by 5 bases, with 13 bases between. Germline assignment: CDR1 LNHDA and CDR2 SQIVND (reference sequence). The CDR3 is 15 residues long. As DNA, the CDR3 is TGTGCCAGTAGTATAGATCCGAACAGGAGGGAGACCCAGTACTTC. It translates to CASSIDPNRRETQYF.

The table lists this clonotype with many counts. The chain joins TRBV5-4 to TRBJ1-3, with 7 bases lining up with TRBD1. CDR3 length: 15 residues. Germline CDR1 reads SGHNT; CDR2 reads YYREEE (reference sequence). V lost 0 bases, J lost 5 bases, and 5 bases stayed unmatched. CDR3 DNA: TGTGCCAGCAGCTTGGCCGGGACAGAGAGAAACACCATATATTTT. It translates to CASSLAGTERNTIYF.

The CDR3, as DNA: TGTGCCAGCAGCCTTGGGGATAGTGGAGAGACCCAGTACTTC. Residues: CASSLGDSGETQYF. This chain connects TRBV11-2 to TRBJ2-5; D gene ambiguous. This CDR3 comprises 14 residues. Per germline, CDR1 SGHAT and CDR2 FQNNGV. The V end was cut by 5 bases, the J end by 4 bases, with 14 bases between.

J is TRBJ1-2 and V is TRBV7-8, with D possibly being TRBD1 (5 bases). V was shortened by 4 bases and J by 6 bases, with 9 bases between the two germline ends. Germline V gene data show CDR1 as SGHVS and CDR2 as FQNEAQ. CDR3 length: 12 amino acids. CDR3 in DNA: TGTGCCAGCAGCTCCGGACAAAATGGCTACACCTTC. It is translated as CASSSGQNGYTF.